This T cell receptor (beta chain) was captured in a study of T cell responses to AZD1222 COVID-19 vaccine. Across the whole study: Second doses that came at about 4 or about 12 weeks were put together.

Per germline, CDR1 MNHEY and CDR2 SVGAGI. The CDR3 contains 11 residues. Trimming removed 0 bases from V and 14 bases from J, with 10 bases in between. A note on this clone: Its antigen remains unknown.

TCRdb keeps only in-frame clones here, not all; method: immunoSEQ multiplex PCR. The sample lists around 130,000 clones; 85% to 90% were seen once. Overall study results and limits: Spike was spanned by vaccine-associated CD4 TCRs, with dominance at 160-218 and 743-854. Spike-specific TCR breadth and depth grew following two AZD1222 doses. Unmutated variant regions are reportedly the target of nearly half of TCRs that are spike-specific.

The starting material was peripheral blood, obtained on day 0 of AZD1222 vaccination. The receptor was isolated from an adult in good health. The V and J genes are TRBV6-5 and TRBJ1-1; D perhaps matches TRBD1 (6 bases). CDR3 sequence: CASSYSGGGFF. CDR3 nucleotides: TGTGCCAGCAGTTACTCAGGGGGTGGGTTCTTT.